One and the same sample provided the 31 T cell receptor beta chains below, sequenced in a study of T cells in Graves' hyperthyroidism and ophthalmopathy. What was amplified from RNA transcripts were TCR beta CDR3 regions. A set of HTBI primers served as the primers for a first-round RT-PCR of the TCR CDR3. One entry per CDR3 protein, called by TCRdb with MiXCR from the multiplex PCR reads. The sample consists of a few hundred thousand distinct CDR3 sequences, roughly 15% of them appearing once. The sample taken for sequencing was blood. The receptor set was obtained from a woman in her 30s with Graves' ophthalmopathy.

In its sample, this clonotype was seen many times. V is TRBV3-1 and J is TRBJ2-5, with 8 bases aligning to TRBD1. Germline V gene data show CDR1 as LGHDT and CDR2 as YNNKEL (reference sequence). The trim removed 5 bases at V and 2 bases at J, leaving 4 bases unmatched. The CDR3 is 14 residues long. The CDR3 DNA is TGTGCCAGCAGCTCCGGGACAGGACAAGAGACCCAGTACTTC. Its protein product is CASSSGTGQETQYF.

This clonotype came up once. The V gene is TRBV3-1, the J gene TRBJ1-1; 9 nucleotides agree with TRBD1. The CDR3 length is 14 residues. The V gene's germline CDR1 is LGHDT and CDR2 YNNKEL (reference sequence). V gave up 4 bases and J gave up 4 bases; unmatched junction bases: 4. The CDR3 nucleotides are TGTGCCAGCAGCCTACCGGGACAGGGCACTGAAGCTTTCTTT. Translating it yields CASSLPGQGTEAFF.

This clonotype was recorded at least ten times. The chain carries TRBV11-2 and TRBJ2-5; D gene uncertain. Germline CDR1 is SGHAT and CDR2 is FQNNGV. The CDR3 spans 15 residues. V was clipped by 4 bases and J by 4 bases, with 16 bases between them. The CDR3 loop reads CASSSPGVVRETQYF. The DNA for the CDR3 is TGTGCCAGCAGCTCCCCAGGAGTTGTACGAGAGACCCAGTACTTC. Variable domain in full (rest from reference TRBV11-2 and TRBJ2-5): EAGVAQSPRYKIIEKRQSVAFWCNPISGHATLYWYQQILGQGPKLLIQFQNNGVVDDSQLPKDRFSAERLKGVDSTLKIQPAKLEDSAVYLCASSSPGVVRETQYFGPGTRLLVL.

The chain combines TRBV6-1 with TRBJ1-1; D is ambiguous. The CDR3 runs 13 residues. Germline V gene data show CDR1 as MNHNS and CDR2 as SASEGT. CDR3 amino acids: CSTRRLTNTEAFF. CDR3 nucleotides: TGTTCCACCCGGAGACTTACGAACACTGAAGCTTTCTTT.

This clonotype was counted only a few times. This rearrangement joins TRBV5-8 to TRBJ2-5; 10 bases match TRBD2. Germline CDR1 reads SGHTS; CDR2 reads YDEGEE. CDR3 length: 16 amino acids. Trimming cost V 0 bases and J 6 bases; bases outside gene matches: 8. The CDR3 sequence is CASSLVSGGMRKTQYF. The CDR3 DNA sequence: TGTGCCAGCAGCTTGGTTAGCGGGGGGATGAGGAAGACCCAGTACTTC.

This clonotype was detected many times. CDR3 sequence reads: CASSWRDRGSAEQYF. The CDR3 coding sequence is TGTGCCAGCAGCTGGCGGGACAGGGGGTCTGCCGAGCAGTACTTC. The J gene is TRBJ2-7, the V gene TRBV7-2; TRBD1 matches 11 bases. V lost 4 bases and J lost 6; bases outside the gene matches: 8. Germline V CDR1 and CDR2: SGHTA, FQGNSA. The CDR3 spans 15 residues.

Ten or more counts support this clonotype. The rearrangement uses TRBV14 and TRBJ1-6, with unresolved D. Trimming removed 1 base at V and 8 bases at J, with 6 bases between. This CDR3 has 13 residues. CDR1 is SGHDN, CDR2 FVKESK, per germline. The CDR3 DNA sequence: TGTGCCAGCAGCCAAGTCTTCGATTCACCCCTCCACTTT. Amino acid sequence: CASSQVFDSPLHF.

The chain's CDR3 is CASSLGQSLGNTIYF. CDR3 DNA sequence: TGCGCCAGCAGCTTGGGACAGTCGTTAGGAAACACCATATATTTT. The rearrangement uses TRBV5-1 and TRBJ1-3; D might be TRBD1 (5 bases). Germline V lookup: CDR1 SGHRS, CDR2 YFSETQ. CDR3 length: 15 residues. Trimming took 0 bases from V and 4 from J, leaving 11 bases between them.

Only a few counts were recorded for this clonotype. A clone one base away is much larger, so this may be a read error. This chain links TRBV12-3 or TRBV12-4 with TRBJ2-7; 9 bases match TRBD1. V was pared by 4 bases and J by 1 base, with 5 bases of the junction left unmatched. CDR3 length equals 15 residues. The CDR3 sequence: CASSSGTGISYEQYF. The CDR3, as DNA: TGTGCCAGCAGTTCCGGGACAGGGATTTCCTACGAGCAGTACTTC.

To note about this clonotype: This may come from a read error, since a much larger clone is one base off. This chain links TRBV24-1 with TRBJ2-2, with D perhaps assigned TRBD1 or TRBD2 (5 bases each). V was clipped by 12 bases and J by 1 base, with 11 bases between them. The CDR3 contains 13 residues. Germline values: CDR1 KGHDR, CDR2 SFDVKD. CDR3 nucleotides: TGTGCCGCCCGGGACGGGAACACCGGGGAGCTGTTTTTT. It yields the protein CAARDGNTGELFF.

This clonotype was observed many times. The genes are TRBV20-1 and TRBJ2-3; D perhaps matches TRBD2 (5 bases). The germline V gene has CDR1 DFQATT and CDR2 SNEGSKA (reference sequence). The CDR3 covers 12 residues. Between the trimmed V and J ends, which lost 3 bases and 4 bases, there was a span of 8 bases. Here the CDR3 reads CSAREAADTQYF. In DNA, the CDR3 is TGCAGTGCTAGGGAAGCGGCAGATACGCAGTATTTT.

The CDR3 nucleotides read TGCAGTGCTAGAGCCGGCAGTCAGAGGACTGAAGCTTTCTTT. It translates to CSARAGSQRTEAFF. V and J are TRBV20-1 and TRBJ1-1; no reliable D call. Germline V gives CDR1 DFQATT, CDR2 SNEGSKA (reference sequence). Between the trimmed V and J ends, which lost 1 base and 5 bases, there was a span of 14 bases. The CDR3 sequence is 14 residues long.

Worth noting for this clonotype: The junction departs from germline at one end; a sequencing error may be responsible. The chain recombines TRBV4-2 with TRBJ2-7; D is ambiguous. Germline V gives CDR1 LGHNA, CDR2 YNFKEQ. The CDR3 is 14 residues long. CDR3 DNA: TGTGTCAGCAGCCAACACAGTAGCTCCTACGAGCAGTACTTC. This gives the protein CVSSQHSSSYEQYF.

This clonotype has at least ten counts. J is TRBJ2-5 and V is TRBV20-1, with TRBD2 identical over 14 bases. Germline assignment: CDR1 DFQATT and CDR2 SNEGSKA (reference sequence). The CDR3 runs 16 residues. J was trimmed by 5 bases and V by 0 bases; bases with no gene match: 5. The CDR3 spells CSARDGTSGGMETQYF. As DNA, the CDR3 is TGCAGTGCTAGAGATGGGACTAGCGGGGGTATGGAGACCCAGTACTTC.

This clonotype was observed at least ten times. The CDR3, as DNA: TGTGCCAGCAGTTTCGTTGGGCGCAATCAGCCCCAGCATTTT. Translating it yields CASSFVGRNQPQHF. This chain joins TRBV12-3 or TRBV12-4 and TRBJ1-5, with D unclear. There are 14 residues in the CDR3. Trimming removed 3 bases from V and 2 bases from J, with 8 bases in between.

At least ten counts were recorded for this clonotype. CDR3 in amino acids: CASSLGWYEQYF. The CDR3, as DNA: TGTGCCAGCAGCCTCGGATGGTACGAGCAGTACTTC. The V call is TRBV7-2, the J call TRBJ2-7, with unresolved D. Germline V gene lookup returns CDR1 SGHTA and CDR2 FQGNSA. The CDR3 consists of 12 residues. V shed 5 bases and J shed 4 bases, with 9 bases lying between them.

This clonotype showed up just a few times. Being one base from a much bigger clone, this may be a read error. V and J are TRBV12-3 or TRBV12-4 and TRBJ1-5; D not certain. The V gene lost 2 bases and the J gene lost 0 bases, with 14 bases spanning the gap. The CDR3 consists of 17 residues. The CDR3 region has the DNA TGTGCCAGCAGTTTAATACCGATGGCAGTTAGCAATCAGCCCCAGCATTTT. Its protein product is CASSLIPMAVSNQPQHF.

This clonotype appeared many times. The chain combines TRBV20-1 with TRBJ2-3; 15 nucleotides align to TRBD2. CDR3 length: 17 residues. The V gene's germline CDR1 is DFQATT and CDR2 SNEGSKA (reference sequence). The V segment lost 1 base and the J segment 2 bases; nucleotides outside the gene matches: 4. The CDR3 loop reads CSARAGLAGGVTDTQYF. The CDR3 nucleotides are TGCAGTGCTAGAGCCGGACTAGCGGGGGGGGTCACAGATACGCAGTATTTT.

The V gene is TRBV19, the J gene TRBJ1-1, with D tentatively TRBD1 (5 bases). V lost 0 bases and J lost 5, with 10 bases in between. The V gene's germline CDR1 is LNHDA and CDR2 SQIVND (reference sequence). The CDR3 is made up of 14 amino acids. CDR3 sequence (DNA): TGTGCCAGTAGTATAGAATTAAGGGGAACTGAAGCTTTCTTT. Protein product: CASSIELRGTEAFF.

This clonotype was seen repeatedly, ten times or more. The chain recombines TRBV11-2 with TRBJ2-1; 16 bases are a match to TRBD2. J gave up 1 base and V 3 bases, and 3 bases lay outside the gene matches. The CDR3 has 18 amino acids. Germline V gene lookup returns CDR1 SGHAT and CDR2 FQNNGV. The chain's CDR3 is CASSLGLAGGLSYNEQFF. The CDR3 region has the DNA TGTGCCAGCAGCTTGGGACTAGCGGGGGGGCTATCCTACAATGAGCAGTTCTTC.

Comments on this clonotype: Its ends do not fully match the called genes, so a read error is possible. This chain uses TRBV11-2 with TRBJ2-1; 11 bases are a match to TRBD1. The germline CDR1 and CDR2 sequences are SGHAT and FQNNGV. This CDR3 is 15 amino acids long. CDR3 residues: CASSRGQGASNEQSF. The DNA of the CDR3 is TGTGCCAGCAGCCGCGGACAGGGGGCATCCAATGAGCAGTCCTTC.

In this sample, this clonotype turned up many times. V is TRBV12-3 or TRBV12-4 and J is TRBJ2-7; a possible D gene is TRBD2 (5 bases). V dropped 7 bases and J dropped 2 bases, with 21 bases sitting between them. The CDR3 has 16 amino acids. CDR3 sequence reads: CASTGFQATIPYEQYF. Here the CDR3 DNA reads TGTGCCAGCACGGGATTTCAGGCTACTATCCCCTACGAGCAGTACTTC.

This clonotype has ten or more counts. The V and J genes are TRBV6-5 and TRBJ2-3, with D perhaps TRBD1 or TRBD2 (5 bases each). This CDR3 region has 14 residues. With 2 bases removed from V and 4 bases from J, the gap between germline ends came to 10 bases. CDR1 and CDR2 (germline): MNHEY, SVGAGI. The CDR3 region is CASSYGGNADTQYF. In DNA, the CDR3 is TGTGCCAGCAGTTACGGGGGAAACGCAGATACGCAGTATTTT.

This clonotype was recorded at least ten times. This chain uses TRBV12-3 or TRBV12-4 with TRBJ2-5, with TRBD2 identical over 9 bases. The length of the CDR3 is 15 residues. V shed 4 bases, J shed 5 bases, and the junction held 8 bases outside the gene matches. The CDR3 loop reads CASSYGRGGLETQYF. CDR3 bases: TGTGCCAGCAGTTATGGGCGGGGGGGCCTCGAGACCCAGTACTTC.

In its sample, this clonotype was seen many times. The rearrangement uses TRBV18 and TRBJ1-3, with a weak D call TRBD1 (6 bases). Germline CDR1 is KGHSH and CDR2 is LQKENI. The CDR3 loop spans 16 amino acids. Trimming removed 5 bases from V and 1 base from J, with 15 bases in between. In DNA form, the CDR3 reads TGTGCCAGCTCAGAGACCAGGGGAGGATCTGGAAACACCATATATTTT. As protein: CASSETRGGSGNTIYF.

This clonotype was counted ten times or more. Here the CDR3 DNA reads TGTGCCAGCGGTCCTGGCTGGGCAACTAATGAAAAACTGTTTTTT. Encoded protein: CASGPGWATNEKLFF. The J gene is TRBJ1-4, the V gene TRBV28; D remains unclear. CDR3 size: 15 residues. Germline V gene sequence: CDR1 MDHEN, CDR2 SYDVKM. V shed 8 bases and J shed 0 bases, with 13 bases lying between them.

At least ten counts were recorded for this clonotype. The genes are TRBV6-1 and TRBJ2-2, with 12 bases that match TRBD2. The CDR3 sequence is 15 residues long. The trim removed 6 bases at V and 6 bases at J, leaving 5 bases unmatched. In germline, CDR1 is MNHNS, CDR2 SASEGT. The CDR3 DNA is TGTGCCAGCAGAGAGTCTAGCGGGGGGGCCGGGGAGCTGTTTTTT. Protein product: CASRESSGGAGELFF.

This clonotype was counted many times. The chain uses TRBV3-1 and TRBJ1-1; no clear D gene. Germline V gives CDR1 LGHDT, CDR2 YNNKEL (reference sequence). Trimming removed 4 bases at V and 4 bases at J, with 13 bases between. The CDR3 length is 14 residues. The CDR3 DNA reads as TGTGCCAGCAGCCGTTCGACGATAGGCACTGAAGCTTTCTTT. Translating it yields CASSRSTIGTEAFF.

This clonotype has ten or more counts. The chain has TRBV18 and TRBJ2-2; D not certain. This CDR3 has 14 amino acids. V was cut by 3 bases and J by 0 bases, with 5 bases left in between. The germline V gene encodes CDR1 KGHSH and CDR2 LQKENI. The CDR3 reads CASSPISNTGELFF. The CDR3 nucleotides read TGTGCCAGCTCACCGATTTCGAACACCGGGGAGCTGTTTTTT.

At least ten counts were recorded for this clonotype. This chain links TRBV6-6 with TRBJ1-3; D is uncertain. The length of the CDR3 is 17 residues. Trimming shortened V by 0 bases and J by 1 base, and 13 bases separated the two germline ends. Germline loops: CDR1 MNHNY, CDR2 SVGAGI (reference sequence). This chain's CDR3 is CASSYSAGSPSGNTIYF. The DNA for the CDR3 is TGTGCCAGCAGTTACTCGGCGGGTTCCCCATCTGGAAACACCATATATTTT.

This clonotype was seen many times. CDR3 amino acids: CSAWDYGTEAFF. In nucleotides, the CDR3 is TGCAGCGCCTGGGACTATGGCACTGAAGCTTTCTTT. The chain is built from TRBV20-1 and TRBJ1-1; a possible D gene is TRBD1 (5 bases). The CDR3 has 12 amino acids. The germline CDR1 and CDR2 sequences are DFQATT and SNEGSKA (reference sequence).